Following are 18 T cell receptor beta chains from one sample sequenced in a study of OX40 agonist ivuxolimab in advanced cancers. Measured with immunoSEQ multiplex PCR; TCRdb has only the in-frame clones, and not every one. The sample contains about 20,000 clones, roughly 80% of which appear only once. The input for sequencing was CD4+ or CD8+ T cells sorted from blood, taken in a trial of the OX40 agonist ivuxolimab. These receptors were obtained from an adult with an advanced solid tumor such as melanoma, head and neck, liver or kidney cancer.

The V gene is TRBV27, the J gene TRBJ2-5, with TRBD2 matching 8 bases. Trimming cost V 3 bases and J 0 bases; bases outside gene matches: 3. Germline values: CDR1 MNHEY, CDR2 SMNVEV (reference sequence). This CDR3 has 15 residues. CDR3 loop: CASSLTAGDQETQYF. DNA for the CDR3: TGTGCCAGCAGTTTGACAGCGGGGGACCAAGAGACCCAGTACTTC.

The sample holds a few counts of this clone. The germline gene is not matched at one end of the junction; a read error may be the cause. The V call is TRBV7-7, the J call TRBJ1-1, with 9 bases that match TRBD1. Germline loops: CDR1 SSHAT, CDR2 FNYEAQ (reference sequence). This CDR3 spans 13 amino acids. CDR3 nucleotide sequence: TGTGCTAGCAGGAGGGACAGGGTGGATAAAGCTTTCTTT. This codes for CASRRDRVDKAFF.

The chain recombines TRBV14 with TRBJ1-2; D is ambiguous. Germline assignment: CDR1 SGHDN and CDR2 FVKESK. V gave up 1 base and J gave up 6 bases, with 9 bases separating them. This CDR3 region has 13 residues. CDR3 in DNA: TGTGCCAGCAGCCAAGTGGGTGAAAATGGCTACACCTTC. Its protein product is CASSQVGENGYTF.

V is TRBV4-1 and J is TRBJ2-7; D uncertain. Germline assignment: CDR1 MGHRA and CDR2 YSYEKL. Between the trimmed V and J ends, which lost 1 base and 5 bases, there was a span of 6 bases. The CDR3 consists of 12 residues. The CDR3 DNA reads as TGCGCCAGCAGCCAAGGTACGAACGAGCAGTACTTC. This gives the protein CASSQGTNEQYF.

The CDR3 sequence is CASSISGSLYNEQFF. CDR3 DNA sequence: TGTGCCAGCAGTATAAGCGGGAGTCTCTACAATGAGCAGTTCTTC. The rearrangement links TRBV27 to TRBJ2-1, with 8 positions matching TRBD2. V trimming: 5 bases; J trimming: 3 bases; junction bases outside the gene matches: 6. The CDR3 contains 15 residues. CDR1 is MNHEY and CDR2 is SMNVEV in the germline V gene (reference sequence).

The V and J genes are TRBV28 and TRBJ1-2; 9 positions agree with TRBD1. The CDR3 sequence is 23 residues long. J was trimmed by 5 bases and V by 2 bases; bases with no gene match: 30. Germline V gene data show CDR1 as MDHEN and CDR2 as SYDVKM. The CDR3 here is CASSLTLERDRVFPEVRSYGYTF. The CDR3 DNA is TGTGCCAGCAGTTTAACACTCGAGAGGGACAGGGTGTTCCCTGAGGTGAGGTCGTATGGCTACACCTTC.

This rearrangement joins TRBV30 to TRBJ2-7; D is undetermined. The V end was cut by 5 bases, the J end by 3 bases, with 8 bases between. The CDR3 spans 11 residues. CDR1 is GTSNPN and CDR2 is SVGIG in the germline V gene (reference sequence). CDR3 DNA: TGTGCCTGGGACCGCGGCTACGAGCAGTACTTC. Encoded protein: CAWDRGYEQYF.

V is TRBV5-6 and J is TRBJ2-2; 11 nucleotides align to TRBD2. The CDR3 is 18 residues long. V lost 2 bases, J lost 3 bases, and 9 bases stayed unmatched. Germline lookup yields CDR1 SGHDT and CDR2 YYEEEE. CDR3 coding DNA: TGTGCCAGCAGCTTCCGGGAAACTAGCGGGGGTCACACCGGGGAGCTGTTTTTT. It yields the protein CASSFRETSGGHTGELFF.

The CDR3: CASSGGGNTEAFF. The CDR3 region has the DNA TGTGCCAGCAGCGGAGGGGGGAACACTGAAGCTTTCTTT. The V call is TRBV9, the J call TRBJ1-1, with D maybe TRBD1 (6 bases). V gave up 3 bases and J gave up 1 base, with 7 bases separating them. Germline loops: CDR1 SGDLS, CDR2 YYNGEE. This CDR3 has 13 residues.

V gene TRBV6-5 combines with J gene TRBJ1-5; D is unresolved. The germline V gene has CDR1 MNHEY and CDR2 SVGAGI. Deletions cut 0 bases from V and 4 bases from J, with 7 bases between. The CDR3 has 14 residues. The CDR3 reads CASSYSPGNQPQHF. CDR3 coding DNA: TGTGCCAGCAGTTACTCCCCGGGGAATCAGCCCCAGCATTTT.

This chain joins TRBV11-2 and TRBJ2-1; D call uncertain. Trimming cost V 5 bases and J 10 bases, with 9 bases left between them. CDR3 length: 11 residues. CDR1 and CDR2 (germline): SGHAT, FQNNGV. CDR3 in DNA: TGTGCCAGCAGCCACCCCGGAGAGCAGTTCTTC. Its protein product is CASSHPGEQFF.

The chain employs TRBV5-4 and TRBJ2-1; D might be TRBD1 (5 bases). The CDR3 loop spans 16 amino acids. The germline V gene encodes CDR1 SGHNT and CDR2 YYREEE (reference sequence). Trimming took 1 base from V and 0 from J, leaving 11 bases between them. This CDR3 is CASSLLDKSSYNEQFF. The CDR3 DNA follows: TGTGCCAGCAGCTTGTTGGACAAATCCTCCTACAATGAGCAGTTCTTC.

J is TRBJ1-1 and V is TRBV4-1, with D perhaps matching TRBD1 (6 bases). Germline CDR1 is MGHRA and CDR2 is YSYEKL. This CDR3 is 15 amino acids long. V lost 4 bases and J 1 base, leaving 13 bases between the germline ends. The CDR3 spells CASSPTGKWNTEAFF. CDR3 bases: TGCGCCAGCAGCCCAACAGGGAAATGGAACACTGAAGCTTTCTTT.

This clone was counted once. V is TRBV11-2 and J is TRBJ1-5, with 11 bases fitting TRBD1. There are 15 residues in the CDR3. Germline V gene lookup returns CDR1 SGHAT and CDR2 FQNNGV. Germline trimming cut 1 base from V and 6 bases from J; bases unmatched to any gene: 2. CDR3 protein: CASSLGTGGSQPQHF. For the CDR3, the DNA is TGTGCCAGCAGCTTAGGGACAGGGGGCAGTCAGCCCCAGCATTTT. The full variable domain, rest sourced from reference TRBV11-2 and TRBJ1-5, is EAGVAQSPRYKIIEKRQSVAFWCNPISGHATLYWYQQILGQGPKLLIQFQNNGVVDDSQLPKDRFSAERLKGVDSTLKIQPAKLEDSAVYLCASSLGTGGSQPQHFGDGTRLSIL.

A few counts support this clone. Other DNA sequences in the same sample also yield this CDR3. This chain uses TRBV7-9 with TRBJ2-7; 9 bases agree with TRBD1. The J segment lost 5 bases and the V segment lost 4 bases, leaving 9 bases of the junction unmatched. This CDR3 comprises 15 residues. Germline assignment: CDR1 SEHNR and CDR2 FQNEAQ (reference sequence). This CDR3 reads CASSSPGQGDNEQYF. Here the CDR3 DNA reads TGTGCCAGCAGCTCCCCGGGACAGGGTGACAACGAGCAGTACTTC.

In DNA, the CDR3 is TGTGCCAGTAGTATGGAAGGGAATTACCAGCCCCAGCATTTT. Translated: CASSMEGNYQPQHF. This rearrangement joins TRBV19 to TRBJ1-5; D not resolved. Germline CDR1 reads LNHDA; CDR2 reads SQIVND (reference sequence). This CDR3 has 14 residues. Between the trimmed V and J ends, which lost 3 bases and 7 bases, there was a span of 13 bases.

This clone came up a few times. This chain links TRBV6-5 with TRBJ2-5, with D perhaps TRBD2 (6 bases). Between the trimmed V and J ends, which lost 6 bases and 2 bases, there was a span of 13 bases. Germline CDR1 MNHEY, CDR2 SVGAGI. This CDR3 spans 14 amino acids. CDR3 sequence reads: CASRRTGDQETQYF. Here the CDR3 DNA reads TGTGCCAGCAGACGGACGGGAGATCAAGAGACCCAGTACTTC.

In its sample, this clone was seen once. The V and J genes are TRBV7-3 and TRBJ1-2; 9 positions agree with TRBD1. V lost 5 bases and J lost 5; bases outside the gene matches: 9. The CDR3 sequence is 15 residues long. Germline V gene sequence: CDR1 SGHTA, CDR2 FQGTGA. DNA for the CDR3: TGTGCCAGCAGCCCGACAGGGGGTGTGGGGTATGGCTACACCTTC. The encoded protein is CASSPTGGVGYGYTF. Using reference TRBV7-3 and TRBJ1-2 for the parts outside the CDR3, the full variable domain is GAGVSQTPSNKVTEKGKYVELRCDPISGHTALYWYRQSLGQGPEFLIYFQGTGAADDSGLPNDRFFAVRPEGSVSTLKIQRTERGDSAVYLCASSPTGGVGYGYTFGSGTRLTVV.